This T cell receptor beta chain is drawn from a study of blood T cell repertoires in COVID-19. On the study more broadly: Material from acute and convalescent COVID-19 was sourced from the United States, Italy and Spain. Sample material is recorded as cDNA or gDNA derived from T cells, B-cell-depleted T cells, or PBMCs.

The CDR3 runs 14 residues. In germline, CDR1 is LNHNV, CDR2 YYDKDF (reference sequence). Trimming removed 1 base from V and 7 bases from J; junction bases left unmatched: 4. In the authors' methods: The authors estimated nucleated cell counts from reference gene primer amplification. The method was immunoSEQ multiplex PCR; TCRdb's version includes in-frame clones alone and lacks a portion of them. V, J and clone size derive from that table, while D and trimming were established from the DNA sequence. The table has 200,000 to 300,000 clones, roughly 90% seen once. This clone turned up a few times. The receptor was derived from a human donor in a cohort sampled during active COVID-19. The V and J genes are TRBV15 and TRBJ1-5, with TRBD1 matching 7 bases. The sequencing input was peripheral blood. The CDR3 protein is CATSRVGGIQPQHF. In nucleotides, the CDR3 is TGTGCCACCAGCAGAGTAGGGGGCATCCAGCCCCAGCATTTT.